This T cell receptor beta chain was recorded in a study of CD8 T cells in Susac syndrome. V was pared by 6 bases and J by 8 bases, with 8 bases between. The CDR3 has 10 residues. The germline V gene has CDR1 DFQATT and CDR2 SNEGSKA (reference sequence). Random hexamers served to reverse transcribe about 0.5 to 1 ug RNA. TCRdb ran MiXCR on the immunoSEQ multiplex PCR reads and lists one entry per CDR3 protein. The sample lists about 80,000 distinct CDR3 sequences; about 96% were seen once. This clonotype was counted a single time. Its cognate antigen is unknown. Whole-study results and caveats: In total CD8+ repertoires, around 17 Susac-specific public clones were detected, and CD8+ TEMRA repertoires contained a few.

CD8+ and CD4+ blood T cells underwent TCR beta sequencing. TEMRA cells were enriched by FACS, while CD8+ and CD4+ T cells were obtained through a negative isolation that was performed magnetically. This rearrangement joins TRBV20-1 to TRBJ2-1, with no clear D. The sequence was collected from a human donor with Susac syndrome. Sample: CD8+ T cells from PBMCs. The DNA for the CDR3 is TGCAGTGCAGGTCGCGATGAGCAGTTCTTC. This encodes CSAGRDEQFF.